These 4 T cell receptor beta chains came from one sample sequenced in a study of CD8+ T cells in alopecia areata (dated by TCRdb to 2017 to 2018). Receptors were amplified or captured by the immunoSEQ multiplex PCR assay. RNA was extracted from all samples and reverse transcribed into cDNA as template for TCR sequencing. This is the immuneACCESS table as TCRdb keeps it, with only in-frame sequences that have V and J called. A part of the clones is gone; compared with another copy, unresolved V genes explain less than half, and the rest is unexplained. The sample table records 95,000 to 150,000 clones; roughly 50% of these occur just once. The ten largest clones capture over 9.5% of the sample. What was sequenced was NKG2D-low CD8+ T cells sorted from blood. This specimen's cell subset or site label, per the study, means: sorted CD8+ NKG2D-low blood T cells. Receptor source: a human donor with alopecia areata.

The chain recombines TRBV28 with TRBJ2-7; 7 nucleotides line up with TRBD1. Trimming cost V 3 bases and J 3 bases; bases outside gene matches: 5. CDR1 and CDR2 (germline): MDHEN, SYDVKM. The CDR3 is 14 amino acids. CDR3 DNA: TGTGCCAGCAGTTTCAGCCGGGACAGCTACGAGCAGTACTTC. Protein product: CASSFSRDSYEQYF.

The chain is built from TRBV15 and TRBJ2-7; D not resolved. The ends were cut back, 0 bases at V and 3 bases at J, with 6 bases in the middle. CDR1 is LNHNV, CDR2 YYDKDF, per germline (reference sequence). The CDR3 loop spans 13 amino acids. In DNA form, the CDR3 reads TGTGCCACCAGCAGAGACCCGTACTACGAGCAGTACTTC. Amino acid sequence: CATSRDPYYEQYF.

In DNA form, the CDR3 reads TGCAGCGTTGGACAGGGGGCGGTTGGAAACACCATATATTTT. This encodes CSVGQGAVGNTIYF. The chain links TRBV29-1 to TRBJ1-3; the match to TRBD1 covers 10 bases. The CDR3 covers 14 residues. Trimming took 4 bases from V and 3 from J; bases not matched to a gene: 3. Per the germline V gene, CDR1 is SQVTM and CDR2 is ANQGSEA. The full variable domain, completed using reference TRBV29-1 and TRBJ1-3, is SAVISQKPSRDICQRGTSLTIQCQVDSQVTMMFWYRQQPGQSLTLIATANQGSEATYESGFVIDKFPISRPNLTFSTLTVSNMSPEDSSIYLCSVGQGAVGNTIYFGEGSWLTVV.

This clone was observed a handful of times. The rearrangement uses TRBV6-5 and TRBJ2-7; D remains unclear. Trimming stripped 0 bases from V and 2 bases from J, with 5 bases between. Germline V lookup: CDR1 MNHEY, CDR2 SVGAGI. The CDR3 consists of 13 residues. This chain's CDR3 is CASSYSPAYEQYF. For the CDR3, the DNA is TGTGCCAGCAGTTACTCCCCGGCCTACGAGCAGTACTTC.